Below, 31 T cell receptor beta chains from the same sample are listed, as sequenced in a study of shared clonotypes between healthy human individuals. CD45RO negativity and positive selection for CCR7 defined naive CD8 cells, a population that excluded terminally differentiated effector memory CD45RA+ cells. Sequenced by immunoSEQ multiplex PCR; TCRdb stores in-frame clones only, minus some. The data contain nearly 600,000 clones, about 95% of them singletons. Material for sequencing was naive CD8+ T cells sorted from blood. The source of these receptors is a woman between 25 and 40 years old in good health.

This CDR3 is CASRLAGDGEQYF. The CDR3, as DNA: TGTGCCAGCAGATTAGCGGGTGACGGGGAGCAGTACTTC. The gene calls are TRBV27 and TRBJ2-7; 7 bases align to TRBD2. From germline, CDR1 is MNHEY and CDR2 SMNVEV (reference sequence). The CDR3 is 13 amino acids. Trimming cost V 6 bases and J 7 bases; bases outside gene matches: 9.

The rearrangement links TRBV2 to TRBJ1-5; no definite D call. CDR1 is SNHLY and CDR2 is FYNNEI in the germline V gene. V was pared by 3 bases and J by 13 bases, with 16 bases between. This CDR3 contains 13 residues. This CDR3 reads CASSDPGLGMQHF. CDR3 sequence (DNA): TGTGCCAGCAGTGATCCGGGCCTCGGGATGCAGCATTTT.

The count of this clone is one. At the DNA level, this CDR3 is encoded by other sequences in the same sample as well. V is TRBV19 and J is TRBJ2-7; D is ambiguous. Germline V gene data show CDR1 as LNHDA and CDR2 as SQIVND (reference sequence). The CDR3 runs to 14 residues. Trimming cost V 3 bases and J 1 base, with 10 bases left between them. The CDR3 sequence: CASSIVGGSYEQYF. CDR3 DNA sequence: TGTGCCAGTAGTATCGTTGGCGGATCCTACGAGCAGTACTTC.

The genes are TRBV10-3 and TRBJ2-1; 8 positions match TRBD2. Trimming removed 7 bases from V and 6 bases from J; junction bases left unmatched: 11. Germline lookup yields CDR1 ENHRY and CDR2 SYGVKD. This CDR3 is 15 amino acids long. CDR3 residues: CAINPLAGMSNEQFF. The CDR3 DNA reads TGTGCCATCAACCCTCTAGCGGGCATGTCCAATGAGCAGTTCTTC.

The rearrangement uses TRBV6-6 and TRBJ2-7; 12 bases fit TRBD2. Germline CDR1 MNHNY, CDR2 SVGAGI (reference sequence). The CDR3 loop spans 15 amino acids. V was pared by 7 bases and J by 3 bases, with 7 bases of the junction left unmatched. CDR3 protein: CASTGGLAGHYEQYF. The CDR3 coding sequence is TGTGCCAGCACGGGAGGACTAGCGGGACACTACGAGCAGTACTTC.

CDR3 bases: TGTGCCGGGAGTAGCGGGACAGCGGGAGATACGCAGTATTTT. This translates into CAGSSGTAGDTQYF. The genes are TRBV19 and TRBJ2-3; D may be TRBD2 (8 bases). Germline CDR1 and CDR2: LNHDA and SQIVND (reference sequence). The CDR3 loop spans 14 amino acids. V lost 11 bases and J lost 5, with 20 bases in between.

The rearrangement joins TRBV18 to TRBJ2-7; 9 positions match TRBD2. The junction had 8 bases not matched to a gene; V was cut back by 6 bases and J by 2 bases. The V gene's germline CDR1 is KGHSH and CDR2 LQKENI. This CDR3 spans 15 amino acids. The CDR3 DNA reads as TGTGCCAGCTCCGGACTAGCGTTTGACGCCTACGAGCAGTACTTC. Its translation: CASSGLAFDAYEQYF. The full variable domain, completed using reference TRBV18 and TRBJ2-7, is NAGVMQNPRHLVRRRGQEARLRCSPMKGHSHVYWYRQLPEEGLKFMVYLQKENIIDESGMPKERFSAEFPKEGPSILRIQQVVRGDSAAYFCASSGLAFDAYEQYFGPGTRLTVT.

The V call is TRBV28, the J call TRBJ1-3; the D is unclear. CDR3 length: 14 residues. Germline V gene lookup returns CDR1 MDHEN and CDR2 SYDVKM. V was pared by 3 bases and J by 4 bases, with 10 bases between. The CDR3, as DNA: TGTGCCAGCAGTTTTTCGGGGTCCGGAAACACCATATATTTT. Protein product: CASSFSGSGNTIYF.

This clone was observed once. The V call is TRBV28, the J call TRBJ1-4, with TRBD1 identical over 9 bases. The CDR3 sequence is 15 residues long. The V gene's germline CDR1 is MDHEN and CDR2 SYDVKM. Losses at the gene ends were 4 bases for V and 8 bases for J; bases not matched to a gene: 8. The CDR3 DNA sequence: TGTGCCAGCAGTTCGGACAGGGGCAGTTGGGAAAAACTGTTTTTT. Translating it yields CASSSDRGSWEKLFF.

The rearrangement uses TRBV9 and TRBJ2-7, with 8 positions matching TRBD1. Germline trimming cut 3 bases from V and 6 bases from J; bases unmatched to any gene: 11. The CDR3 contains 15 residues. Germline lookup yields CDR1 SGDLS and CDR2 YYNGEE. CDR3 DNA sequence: TGTGCCAGCAGCGAGGAAGGCAGGGGGCAGAGCGAGCAGTACTTC. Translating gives CASSEEGRGQSEQYF. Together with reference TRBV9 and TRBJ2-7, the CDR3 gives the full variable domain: DSGVTQTPKHLITATGQRVTLRCSPRSGDLSVYWYQQSLDQGLQFLIQYYNGEERAKGNILERFSAQQFPDLHSELNLSSLELGDSALYFCASSEEGRGQSEQYFGPGTRLTVT.

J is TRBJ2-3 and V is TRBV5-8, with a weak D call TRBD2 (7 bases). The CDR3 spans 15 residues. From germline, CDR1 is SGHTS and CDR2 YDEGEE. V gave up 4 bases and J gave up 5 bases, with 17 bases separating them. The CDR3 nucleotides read TGTGCCAGCAGCCCCGAAGGGGGGGCTGTAGATACGCAGTATTTT. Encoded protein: CASSPEGGAVDTQYF.

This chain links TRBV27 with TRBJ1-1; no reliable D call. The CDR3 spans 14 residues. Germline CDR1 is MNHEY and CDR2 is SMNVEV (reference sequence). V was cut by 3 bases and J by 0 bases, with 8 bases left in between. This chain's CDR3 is CASSFGRMNTEAFF. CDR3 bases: TGTGCCAGCAGTTTCGGGCGCATGAACACTGAAGCTTTCTTT.

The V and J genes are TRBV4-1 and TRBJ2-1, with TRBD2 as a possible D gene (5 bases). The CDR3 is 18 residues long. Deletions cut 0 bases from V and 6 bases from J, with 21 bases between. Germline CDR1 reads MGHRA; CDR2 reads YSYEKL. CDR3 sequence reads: CASSQEHSFRLAVNEQFF. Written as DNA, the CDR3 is TGCGCCAGCAGCCAAGAGCACTCGTTTAGGCTAGCTGTCAATGAGCAGTTCTTC.

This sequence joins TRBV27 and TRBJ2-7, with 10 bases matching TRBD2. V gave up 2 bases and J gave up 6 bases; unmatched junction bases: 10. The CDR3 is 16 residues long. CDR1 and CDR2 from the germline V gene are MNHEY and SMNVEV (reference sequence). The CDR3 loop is CASSLRALAGVFEQYF. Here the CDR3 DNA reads TGTGCCAGCAGTTTAAGGGCTCTAGCGGGAGTTTTCGAGCAGTACTTC.

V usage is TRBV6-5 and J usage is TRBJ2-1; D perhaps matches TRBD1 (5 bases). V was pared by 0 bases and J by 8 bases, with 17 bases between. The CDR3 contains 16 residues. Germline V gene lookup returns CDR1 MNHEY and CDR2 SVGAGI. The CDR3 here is CASSYSIQGRRDEQFF. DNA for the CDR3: TGTGCCAGCAGTTACTCGATTCAGGGTAGAAGAGATGAGCAGTTCTTC.

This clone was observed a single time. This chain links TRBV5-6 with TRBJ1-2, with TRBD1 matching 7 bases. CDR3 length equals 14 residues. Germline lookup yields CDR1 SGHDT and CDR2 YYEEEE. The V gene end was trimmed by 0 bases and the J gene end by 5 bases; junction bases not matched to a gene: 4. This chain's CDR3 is CASSLGDSPYGYTF. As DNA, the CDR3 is TGTGCCAGCAGCTTGGGGGACAGCCCGTATGGCTACACCTTC.

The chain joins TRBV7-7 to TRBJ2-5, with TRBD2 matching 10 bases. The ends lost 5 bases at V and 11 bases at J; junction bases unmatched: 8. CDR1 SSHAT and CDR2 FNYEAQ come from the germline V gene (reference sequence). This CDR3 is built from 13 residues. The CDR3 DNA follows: TGTGCCAGCAGCCCCCTAGCGGGAGAGGTGCAGTACTTC. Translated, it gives CASSPLAGEVQYF.

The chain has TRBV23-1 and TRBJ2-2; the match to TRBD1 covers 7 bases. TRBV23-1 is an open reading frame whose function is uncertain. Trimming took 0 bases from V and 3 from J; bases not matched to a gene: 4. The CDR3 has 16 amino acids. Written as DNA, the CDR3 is TGCGCCAGCAGTCAATCACAGGGGATTGACACCGGGGAGCTGTTTTTT. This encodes CASSQSQGIDTGELFF.

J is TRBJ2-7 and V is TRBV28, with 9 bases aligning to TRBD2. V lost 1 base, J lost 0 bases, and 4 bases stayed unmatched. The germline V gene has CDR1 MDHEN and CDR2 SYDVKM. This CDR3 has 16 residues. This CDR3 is CASSLSISGSSYEQYF. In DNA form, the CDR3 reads TGTGCCAGCAGTTTATCCATTAGCGGGAGCTCCTACGAGCAGTACTTC.

Written as DNA, the CDR3 is TGTGCCTGGGGGGAGGATAACGCATACAATGAGCAGTTCTTC. Its translation is CAWGEDNAYNEQFF. The rearrangement links TRBV30 to TRBJ2-1; TRBD2 might be the D (6 bases). CDR1 is GTSNPN and CDR2 is SVGIG in the germline V gene (reference sequence). V lost 5 bases and J lost 4, with 15 bases in between. This CDR3 is built from 14 residues.

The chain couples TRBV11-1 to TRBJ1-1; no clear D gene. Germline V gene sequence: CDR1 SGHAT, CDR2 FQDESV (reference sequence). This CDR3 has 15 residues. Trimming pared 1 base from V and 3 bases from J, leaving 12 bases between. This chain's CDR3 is CASSLGGRLDTEAFF. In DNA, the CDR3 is TGTGCCAGCAGCTTAGGAGGGCGATTGGACACTGAAGCTTTCTTT.

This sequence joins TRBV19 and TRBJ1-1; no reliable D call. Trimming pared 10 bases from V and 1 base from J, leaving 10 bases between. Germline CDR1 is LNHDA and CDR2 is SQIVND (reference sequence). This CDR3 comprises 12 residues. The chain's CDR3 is CATNFGNTEAFF. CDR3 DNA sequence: TGTGCCACTAATTTCGGGAACACTGAAGCTTTCTTT.

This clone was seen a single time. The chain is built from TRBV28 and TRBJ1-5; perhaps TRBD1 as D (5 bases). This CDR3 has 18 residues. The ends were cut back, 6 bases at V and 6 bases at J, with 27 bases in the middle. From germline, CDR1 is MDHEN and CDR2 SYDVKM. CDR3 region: CASRATDLLSVRGQPQHF. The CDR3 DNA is TGTGCCAGCAGGGCGACAGATTTGCTCTCCGTTCGGGGTCAGCCCCAGCATTTT.

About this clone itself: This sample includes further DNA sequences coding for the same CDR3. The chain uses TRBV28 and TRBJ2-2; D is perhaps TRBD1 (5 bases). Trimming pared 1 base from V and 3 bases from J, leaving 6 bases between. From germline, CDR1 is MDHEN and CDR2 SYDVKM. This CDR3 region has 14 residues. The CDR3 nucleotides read TGTGCCAGCAGTTTATTAGGGGACACCGGGGAGCTGTTTTTT. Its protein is CASSLLGDTGELFF.

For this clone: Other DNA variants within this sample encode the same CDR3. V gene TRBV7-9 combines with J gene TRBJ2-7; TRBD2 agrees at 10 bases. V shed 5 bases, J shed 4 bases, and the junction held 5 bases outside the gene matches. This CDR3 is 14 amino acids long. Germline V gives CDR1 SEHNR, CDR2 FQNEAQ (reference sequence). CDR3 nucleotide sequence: TGTGCCAGCAGCACCGGGACTAGCGTTTACGAGCAGTACTTC. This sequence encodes CASSTGTSVYEQYF.

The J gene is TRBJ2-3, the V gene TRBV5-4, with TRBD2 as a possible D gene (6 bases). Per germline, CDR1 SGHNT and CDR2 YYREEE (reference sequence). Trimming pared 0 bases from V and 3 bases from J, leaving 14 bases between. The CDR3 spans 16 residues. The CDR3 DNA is TGTGCCAGCAGCTTGGAGGGCGGGATTAGGACAGATACGCAGTATTTT. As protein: CASSLEGGIRTDTQYF. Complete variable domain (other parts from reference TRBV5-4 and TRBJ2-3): ETGVTQSPTHLIKTRGQQVTLRCSSQSGHNTVSWYQQALGQGPQFIFQYYREEENGRGNFPPRFSGLQFPNYSSELNVNALELDDSALYLCASSLEGGIRTDTQYFGPGTRLTVL.

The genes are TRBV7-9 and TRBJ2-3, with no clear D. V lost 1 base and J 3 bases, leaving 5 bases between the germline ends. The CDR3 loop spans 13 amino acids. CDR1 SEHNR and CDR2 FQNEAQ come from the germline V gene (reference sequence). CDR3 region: CASSLGWTDTQYF. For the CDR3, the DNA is TGTGCCAGCAGCTTAGGGTGGACAGATACGCAGTATTTT.

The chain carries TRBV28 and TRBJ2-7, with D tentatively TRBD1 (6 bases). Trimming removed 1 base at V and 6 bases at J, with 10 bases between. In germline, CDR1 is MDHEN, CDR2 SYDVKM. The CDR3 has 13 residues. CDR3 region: CASSLFPGVEQYF. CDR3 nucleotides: TGTGCCAGCAGTTTATTCCCAGGGGTCGAGCAGTACTTC.

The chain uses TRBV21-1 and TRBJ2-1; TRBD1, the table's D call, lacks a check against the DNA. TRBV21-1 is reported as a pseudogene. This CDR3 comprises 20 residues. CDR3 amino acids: CASSKGIGQGSRTSYNEQFF. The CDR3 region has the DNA TGTGCCAGCAGCAAAGGAATCGGACAGGGGTCGCGGACCTCCTACAATGAGCAGTTCTTC.

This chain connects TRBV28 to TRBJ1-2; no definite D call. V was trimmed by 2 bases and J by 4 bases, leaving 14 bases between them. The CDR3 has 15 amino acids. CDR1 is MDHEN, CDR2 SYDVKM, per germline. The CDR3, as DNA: TGTGCCAGCAGTTTACTGACTGGAGTAATCTATGGCTACACCTTC. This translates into CASSLLTGVIYGYTF.

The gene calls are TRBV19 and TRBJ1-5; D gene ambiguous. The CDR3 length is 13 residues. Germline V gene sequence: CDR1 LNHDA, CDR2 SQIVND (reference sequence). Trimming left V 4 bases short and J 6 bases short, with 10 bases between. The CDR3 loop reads CASSTTRPQPQHF. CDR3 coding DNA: TGTGCCAGTAGTACTACGCGGCCTCAGCCCCAGCATTTT. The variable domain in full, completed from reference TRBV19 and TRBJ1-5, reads DGGITQSPKYLFRKEGQNVTLSCEQNLNHDAMYWYRQDPGQGLRLIYYSQIVNDFQKGDIAEGYSVSREKKESFPLTVTSAQKNPTAFYLCASSTTRPQPQHFGDGTRLSIL.